The T cell receptor (beta chain) under discussion was sequenced for a study of metastatic and nonmetastatic thyroid tumors. Whole-study context: Samples came from malignant and benign thyroid patients, and repertoires were compared across blood and tumor or nodule tissue. Study-level points and caveats: Benign nodules were reported to have significantly lower TCR beta diversity than malignant thyroid tumors, in blood and tumor.

No treatment of any kind had been given to any patient before thyroid surgery. This CDR3 is 13 amino acids long. With 2 bases removed from V and 2 bases from J, the gap between germline ends came to 5 bases. Germline CDR1 is MRHNA and CDR2 is SNTAGT. There are many counts of this clone. What it binds is unknown. As handled by the study authors: In papillary thyroid cancer, a distant-metastasis classifier was built using CDR3 differences across clinicopathological groups. With MiXCR, TCRdb called clones anew from the PCR reads. The V and J calls come from TCRdb's annotation, not from the publication. Of about 14,000 clones in the sample, over 25% are singletons; the top ten hold roughly 19%.

This receptor was obtained from a female donor with papillary thyroid cancer or a benign thyroid nodule (not recorded which). Some clones in this sample may be carry-over from other donors' samples. The specimen was tumor tissue. The chain employs TRBV6-4 and TRBJ2-3; D unresolved. DNA for the CDR3: TGTGCCAGCAGTGACAGCCCCACAGATACGCAGTATTTT. The encoded protein is CASSDSPTDTQYF.